The present T cell receptor (beta chain) was sequenced within a study of tissue T cells after allogeneic stem cell transplantation. Trimming removed 4 bases from V and 4 bases from J; junction bases left unmatched: 4. The CDR3 consists of 14 residues. Germline lookup yields CDR1 FNHDT and CDR2 SITEND (reference sequence). Some clones are missing from TCRdb's copy, which holds only in-frame ones; the method was immunoSEQ multiplex PCR. The top ten hold roughly 0.77% of the sample, which has 45,000 to 50,000 clones, around 70% seen once. Concerning this clone itself: Each gene name is a mouse one. The CDR3 extends 1 residue past the end of the read, so its final part is completed from the germline J gene.

The chain links TRBV19 to TRBJ2-2, with 7 nucleotides matching TRBD1. Source material: sorted cells pooled from one or two spleens. This sequence was found in a pool of C57BL/6 mice in good health. CDR3 DNA (partial): TGTGCCAGCAGTCATGACAGGGCCACCGGGCAGCTCTAC. It is translated as CASSHDRATGQLY. The full-length CDR3 reads as CASSHDRATGQLYF. Full variable domain (rest looked up from reference TRBV19 and TRBJ2-2): GGIITQTPKFLIGQEGQKLTLKCQQNFNHDTMYWYRQDSGKGLRLIYYSITENDLQKGDLSEGYDASREKKSSFSLTVTSAQKNEMAVFLCASSHDRATGQLYFGEGSKLTVL.